These 18 T cell receptor beta chains originate from one sample sequenced in a study of blood T cell repertoires in COVID-19 (dated by TCRdb to about 2020). The library was made by the immunoSEQ multiplex PCR assay. Here the immuneACCESS table is served through TCRdb, limited to in-frame sequences with V and J called. Missing clones are a known gap in these copies; in checked studies unresolved V genes cover under half, and the rest lacks a known reason. The sample records a few hundred thousand clones, about 87% of which are singletons. The ten largest clones represent 8% to 13% of the sample. Sequenced material: peripheral blood. These receptors all come from a woman in her twenties or thirties with COVID-19, enrolled during active disease.

This chain uses TRBV19 with TRBJ2-7; D is possibly TRBD2 (6 bases). The CDR3 has 12 amino acids. Germline loops: CDR1 LNHDA, CDR2 SQIVND (reference sequence). V lost 6 bases and J 5 bases, leaving 11 bases between the germline ends. The chain's CDR3 is CASRDYPHEQYF. The CDR3 DNA reads as TGTGCCAGTAGGGACTACCCCCACGAGCAGTACTTC.

V is TRBV11-1 and J is TRBJ2-3; maybe TRBD2 (6 bases). The CDR3 totals 16 residues. V lost 2 bases and J lost 2, with 14 bases in between. Per germline, CDR1 SGHAT and CDR2 FQDESV (reference sequence). The CDR3 DNA is TGTGCCAGCAGCTTAAGTGTCGGGGGTTCCACAGATACGCAGTATTTT. Translation: CASSLSVGGSTDTQYF.

This clone was recorded once. The V and J genes are TRBV5-1 and TRBJ2-1; 16 bases map to TRBD2. The J segment lost 1 base and the V segment lost 3 bases, leaving 7 bases of the junction unmatched. CDR1 SGHRS and CDR2 YFSETQ come from the germline V gene. This CDR3 region has 19 residues. CDR3 DNA sequence: TGCGCCAGCAGCTCGGGACTAGCGGGAGGGTTGTCATCCTACAATGAGCAGTTCTTC. Amino acid sequence: CASSSGLAGGLSSYNEQFF.

The genes are TRBV4-2 and TRBJ2-3, with TRBD2 matching over 8 bases. The CDR3 consists of 17 residues. The germline V gene encodes CDR1 LGHNA and CDR2 YNFKEQ. V was pared by 3 bases and J by 0 bases, with 8 bases of the junction left unmatched. In DNA, the CDR3 is TGTGCCAGCAGCCAGGGGAGGGCTAGCGGGAGCACAGATACGCAGTATTTT. This codes for CASSQGRASGSTDTQYF.

This rearrangement joins TRBV28 to TRBJ1-5; a possible D gene is TRBD1 (5 bases). The germline CDR1 and CDR2 sequences are MDHEN and SYDVKM. The CDR3 length is 15 residues. The ends were cut back, 3 bases at V and 2 bases at J, with 11 bases in the middle. The DNA for the CDR3 is TGTGCCAGCAGTTTGGGGGGAGAAGGCAATCAGCCCCAGCATTTT. It translates to CASSLGGEGNQPQHF.

The chain recombines TRBV18 with TRBJ1-4, with TRBD1 matching over 8 bases. Germline V CDR1 and CDR2: KGHSH, LQKENI. The CDR3 sequence is 13 residues long. V trimming: 7 bases; J trimming: 8 bases; junction bases outside the gene matches: 6. The CDR3 loop reads CASYGQGAEKLFF. The CDR3 DNA sequence: TGTGCCAGCTACGGACAGGGAGCCGAAAAACTGTTTTTT.

This clone occurred once. The chain has TRBV5-4 and TRBJ1-3; the D gene is possibly TRBD1 (6 bases). Germline-derived CDR1 and CDR2 are SGHNT and YYREEE (reference sequence). The V end lost 2 bases, the J end lost 4 bases, and 10 bases lay between the germline ends. The CDR3 runs 14 residues. DNA for the CDR3: TGTGCCAGCAGCTTTGCAGGGGCCGGAAACACCATATATTTT. This gives the protein CASSFAGAGNTIYF.

The genes are TRBV6-5 and TRBJ2-7; possible D gene TRBD1, 5 bases. V was clipped by 5 bases and J by 4 bases, with 9 bases between them. The CDR3 runs to 12 residues. The germline V gene has CDR1 MNHEY and CDR2 SVGAGI. The CDR3 DNA is TGTGCCAGCAGTAATCAGGGTTACGAGCAGTACTTC. Translating gives CASSNQGYEQYF.

The CDR3 DNA is TGTGCCAGCAGCCAATTTAGCGGGAACAATGAGCAGTTCTTC. This gives the protein CASSQFSGNNEQFF. The chain joins TRBV3-1 (or the pseudogene TRBV3-2) to TRBJ2-1, with 8 nucleotides matching TRBD2. CDR1 and CDR2 from the germline V gene are LGHDT and YNNKEL (reference sequence). This CDR3 contains 14 residues. Trimming removed 2 bases from V and 5 bases from J; junction bases left unmatched: 2.

This chain connects TRBV5-5 to TRBJ2-3; 11 bases line up with TRBD2. The CDR3 spans 16 residues. With 0 bases clipped from V and 7 bases from J, the junction kept 7 bases outside the gene matches. CDR1 and CDR2 (germline): SGHKS, YYEKEE (reference sequence). The chain's CDR3 is CASSLEASGRLNTQYF. For the CDR3, the DNA is TGTGCCAGCAGCTTGGAGGCTAGCGGGAGGTTAAATACGCAGTATTTT.

The CDR3 coding sequence is TGTGCCAGCAGCTTGACAGGGGTCGACACCGGGGAGCTGTTTTTT. Protein: CASSLTGVDTGELFF. The genes are TRBV5-4 and TRBJ2-2, with 7 nucleotides matching TRBD1. There are 15 residues in the CDR3. Trimming cost V 1 base and J 3 bases; bases outside gene matches: 3. Germline V lookup: CDR1 SGHNT, CDR2 YYREEE (reference sequence). Filled out from reference TRBV5-4 and TRBJ2-2, the complete variable domain reads ETGVTQSPTHLIKTRGQQVTLRCSSQSGHNTVSWYQQALGQGPQFIFQYYREEENGRGNFPPRFSGLQFPNYSSELNVNALELDDSALYLCASSLTGVDTGELFFGEGSRLTVL.

The V gene is TRBV6-6, the J gene TRBJ1-5, with TRBD1 matching over 8 bases. The germline gives CDR1 MNHNY, CDR2 SVGAGI (reference sequence). V trimming: 9 bases; J trimming: 4 bases; junction bases outside the gene matches: 14. CDR3 length equals 16 residues. The CDR3 region is CASTGTGHSLNQPQHF. CDR3 nucleotides: TGTGCCAGTACCGGGACAGGTCATTCTCTAAATCAGCCCCAGCATTTT.

In DNA form, the CDR3 reads TGTGCCAGCAGAACTCAGCGGGAGATCTCCTACAATGAGCAGTTCTTC. It yields the protein CASRTQREISYNEQFF. This chain links TRBV28 with TRBJ2-1; 8 nucleotides agree with TRBD2. The CDR3 is 16 residues long. Germline-derived CDR1 and CDR2 are MDHEN and SYDVKM. J was trimmed by 0 bases and V by 6 bases; bases with no gene match: 7.

V usage is TRBV11-2 and J usage is TRBJ2-7; D is undetermined. Per germline, CDR1 SGHAT and CDR2 FQNNGV. V lost 5 bases and J 2 bases, leaving 13 bases between the germline ends. The CDR3 length is 14 residues. The CDR3 nucleotides are TGTGCCAGCAGCCCCACTACCGGCACCTACGAGCAGTACTTC. Translation gives CASSPTTGTYEQYF.

The chain combines TRBV2 with TRBJ2-3; D is unclear. CDR3 length: 14 amino acids. V was trimmed by 4 bases and J by 0 bases, leaving 8 bases between them. Germline loops: CDR1 SNHLY, CDR2 FYNNEI. The CDR3 loop reads CASSVLISTDTQYF. The CDR3 nucleotides read TGTGCCAGCAGTGTACTGATCAGCACAGATACGCAGTATTTT.

The rearrangement links TRBV2 to TRBJ1-2; 10 nucleotides agree with TRBD1. Trimming cost V 6 bases and J 5 bases; bases outside gene matches: 6. CDR3 size: 14 residues. Germline-derived CDR1 and CDR2 are SNHLY and FYNNEI. Written as DNA, the CDR3 is TGTGCCAGCAGGCTGACAGGGGGCGGGTATGGCTACACCTTC. Protein: CASRLTGGGYGYTF.

V gene TRBV28 combines with J gene TRBJ1-6; 11 bases are a match to TRBD1. Germline trimming cut 3 bases from V and 7 bases from J; bases unmatched to any gene: 5. This CDR3 comprises 16 residues. CDR1 and CDR2 (germline): MDHEN, SYDVKM. CDR3: CASSFPGQGANSPLHF. Here the CDR3 DNA reads TGTGCCAGCAGTTTTCCCGGACAGGGGGCGAATTCACCCCTCCACTTT. Full variable domain (outside the CDR3, taken from reference TRBV28 and TRBJ1-6): DVKVTQSSRYLVKRTGEKVFLECVQDMDHENMFWYRQDPGLGLRLIYFSYDVKMKEKGDIPEGYSVSREKKERFSLILESASTNQTSMYLCASSFPGQGANSPLHFGNGTRLTVT.

The CDR3 bases are TGTGCCAGCAGTCAGGGCGTGGGGCGTTACACAGATACGCAGTATTTT. It encodes CASSQGVGRYTDTQYF. The J gene is TRBJ2-3, the V gene TRBV28; possible D gene TRBD1, 5 bases. The V end was cut by 5 bases, the J end by 2 bases, with 17 bases between. In germline, CDR1 is MDHEN, CDR2 SYDVKM. The CDR3 is made up of 16 amino acids.